This T cell receptor beta chain comes out of a study of regulatory T cells in long-lasting Graves disease. With iRepertoire HTBI primers and Arm-PCR of CDR3 regions, TCR beta libraries were built. TCRdb re-analysed the multiplex PCR reads in MiXCR, keeping a single row per CDR3 protein. Of 350,000 to 450,000 distinct CDR3 sequences in the sample, 21% were seen once. This clonotype was detected many times. Trimming took 5 bases from V and 5 from J; bases not matched to a gene: 8. Germline CDR1 SEHNR, CDR2 FQNEAQ (reference sequence). The CDR3 has 16 amino acids. Time point of the sample: persistent/refractory GD, antithyroid drugs over 5 years with positive TRAb. RNA from PBMCs was the source of the TCR library.

Sample: peripheral blood mononuclear cells (PBMCs), taken when the disease was refractory, from a patient treated with antithyroid drugs. The receptor comes from a female donor with Graves disease. The chain couples TRBV7-9 to TRBJ2-7, with 14 positions matching TRBD2. Here the CDR3 DNA reads TGTGCCAGCAGCCCGCGACTAGCGGGAGGGCCGCACGAGCAGTACTTC. It codes for CASSPRLAGGPHEQYF.